The rows below give T cell receptor beta chains drawn from one sample of a study of T cell repertoires in aging, cancer and after chemotherapy. TCRdb analysed the multiplex PCR reads with MiXCR anew, one entry per CDR3 protein. Of 9,500 to 15,000 distinct CDR3 sequences listed, 30% to 35% were seen once; the top ten hold 10%. The sample consisted of blood. The receptors come from a human donor in good health. The donor label of this sample is uncertain. CDR3s include the opening cysteine and the closing phenylalanine or tryptophan. D genes are given only for firm matches. Size is omitted from some rows. Given values are once, few, many or a class for expanded clones.

TRBJ1-2 - medium-sized TRBV27 CASSPGNGYTF TGTGCCAGCAGTCCAGGAAACGGCTACACCTTC
TRBJ1-4 TRBD1 - TRBV5-4 CASSPEAGGEKLFF TGTGCCAGCAGCCCCGAGGCAGGGGGGGAAAAACTGTTTTTT
TRBJ2-6 - - TRBV6-1 CASSEWLSVSGANVLTF TGTGCCAGCAGTGAGTGGCTATCGGTTTCCGGGGCCAACGTCCTGACTTTC
TRBJ2-3 TRBD1 - TRBV10-3 CAISAGGMTDTQYF TGTGCCATCAGTGCAGGGGGCATGACAGATACGCAGTATTTT
TRBJ2-7 TRBD1 few TRBV6-5 CASSYGTGNFYEQYF TGTGCCAGCAGTTACGGGACAGGGAATTTCTACGAGCAGTACTTC
TRBJ1-1 - - TRBV6-5 CASILRGVNTEAFF TGTGCCAGCATACTGAGGGGGGTGAACACTGAAGCTTTCTTT
TRBJ2-2 TRBD2 - TRBV11-1 CASSNTVRGGGDTGELFF TGTGCCAGCAGCAATACAGTGCGGGGGGGCGGCGACACCGGGGAGCTGTTTTTT
TRBJ1-2 - - TRBV30 CAWTPYRAGYGYTF TGTGCCTGGACCCCGTACAGGGCTGGCTATGGCTACACCTTC
TRBJ2-1 TRBD1 few TRBV6-1 CASSEIDRAFYNEQFF TGTGCCAGCAGTGAGATAGACAGGGCCTTCTACAATGAGCAGTTCTTC
TRBJ1-6 - - TRBV6-4 CASSNPGSANSPLHF TGTGCCAGCAGCAATCCGGGAAGCGCAAATTCACCCCTCCACTTT
TRBJ1-4 - - TRBV9 CASSVGHTNEKLFF TGTGCCAGCAGCGTAGGACACACGAATGAAAAACTGTTTTTT
TRBJ1-1 - - TRBV20-1 CSANSQIMNTEAFF TGCAGTGCTAACAGTCAGATCATGAACACTGAAGCTTTCTTT
TRBJ1-2 - few TRBV5-4 CASSSPTRQNHGYTF TGTGCCAGCAGCTCCCCGACCCGACAGAACCATGGCTACACCTTC
TRBJ2-3 - few TRBV18 CASSPQAGTDTQYF TGTGCCAGCTCACCCCAGGCCGGCACAGATACGCAGTATTTT
TRBJ2-3 TRBD1 - TRBV5-4 CASSFQGAWGTQYF TGTGCCAGCAGCTTCCAGGGGGCTTGGGGTACGCAGTATTTT
TRBJ2-1 - - TRBV4-2 CASSQVLGGGPAEQFF TGTGCCAGCAGCCAAGTTCTAGGGGGGGGCCCCGCTGAGCAGTTCTTC
TRBJ1-6 - few TRBV5-6 CASSFEPGNSPLHF TGTGCCAGCAGCTTCGAGCCGGGTAATTCACCCCTCCACTTT
TRBJ1-1 - - TRBV6-5 CASSNPNTKAFF TGTGCCAGCAGTAACCCGAACACTAAAGCTTTCTTT
TRBJ2-3 TRBD2 - TRBV6-6 CASVPGLAMGATDTQYF TGTGCCAGCGTCCCGGGACTAGCGATGGGGGCCACAGATACGCAGTATTTT
TRBJ2-3 TRBD2 - TRBV5-4 CASNPGLAGGFTQYF TGTGCCAGCAACCCGGGACTAGCGGGGGGGTTTACGCAGTATTTT
TRBJ2-3 TRBD1 - TRBV6-1 CASSETPQGVSTDTQYF TGTGCCAGCAGTGAAACCCCGCAGGGGGTTTCCACAGATACGCAGTATTTT
TRBJ2-1 TRBD2 few TRBV6-1 CAGVGGGPFNEQFF TGTGCCGGCGTCGGCGGGGGGCCGTTCAATGAGCAGTTCTTC
TRBJ2-7 - few TRBV19 CASGRGPDYEQYF TGTGCCAGTGGAAGAGGGCCCGACTACGAGCAGTACTTC
TRBJ2-3 - - TRBV27 CASSSGQGNQPQYF TGTGCCAGCAGTTCAGGGCAGGGTAATCAGCCCCAGTATTTT
TRBJ1-1 - - TRBV6-1 CASSYLRGSNTEAFF TGTGCCAGCAGTTATTTGCGGGGTTCGAACACTGAAGCTTTCTTT
TRBJ1-2 - few TRBV12-3/TRBV12-4 CASRGGEDTMYGYTF TGTGCCAGCAGGGGTGGGGAGGACACAATGTATGGCTACACCTTC
TRBJ2-5 TRBD2 few TRBV5-1 CASIAGLETQYF TGCGCCAGCATAGCGGGGTTGGAGACCCAGTACTTC
TRBJ2-3 - medium-sized TRBV6-5 CASSSVRGADTQYF TGTGCCAGCAGTTCCGTTAGGGGAGCAGATACGCAGTATTTT
TRBJ1-2 - - TRBV7-2 CASGLANGYTF TGTGCCAGCGGTTTGGCTAATGGCTACACCTTC
TRBJ1-5 - few TRBV7-6 CASSPGVGAYSNQPQHF TGTGCCAGCAGCCCAGGGGTGGGGGCTTATAGCAATCAGCCCCAGCATTTT
TRBJ2-4 - - TRBV27 CASSLISPRTIMHIQYF TGTGCCAGCAGTTTAATCTCCCCTAGGACAATCATGCACATTCAGTACTTC
TRBJ2-5 - few TRBV5-6 CASSWWLSLGETQYF TGTGCCAGCAGCTGGTGGCTAAGCCTGGGAGAGACCCAGTACTTC
TRBJ2-3 TRBD1 few TRBV5-6 CASSLLGTGTDTQYF TGTGCCAGCAGCTTGCTGGGGACAGGGACGGATACGCAGTATTTT
TRBJ2-7 TRBD1 - TRBV5-6 CASSLGTGKISYEQYF TGTGCCAGCAGCTTGGGGACAGGCAAGATCTCCTACGAGCAGTACTTC
TRBJ1-1 - - TRBV6-5 CASSYSTGVAEAFF TGTGCCAGCAGTTACTCGACCGGGGTCGCTGAAGCTTTCTTT
TRBJ2-6 TRBD1 - TRBV29-1 CSVGDRAGANVLTF TGCAGCGTCGGTGACAGGGCTGGGGCCAACGTCCTGACTTTC
TRBJ2-1 TRBD2 - TRBV20-1 CSASGLAGISYNEQFF TGCAGTGCTAGCGGACTAGCGGGGATAAGTTACAATGAGCAGTTCTTC
TRBJ1-6 - few TRBV12-3/TRBV12-4 CASSLGDLYNSPLHF TGTGCCAGCAGTTTAGGGGATCTCTATAATTCACCCCTCCACTTT
TRBJ2-3 - medium-sized TRBV30 CACQVGSREYTQYF TGTGCCTGCCAAGTGGGCTCCCGGGAGTATACGCAGTATTTT